Below, 14 T cell receptor beta chains from the same sample are listed, as sequenced in a study of lymphopenia after photon versus proton radiotherapy. Sequencing used immunoSEQ multiplex PCR; TCRdb keeps in-frame clones, though not all of them. Counted here are roughly 25,000 clones, more than 90% occurring once; the ten biggest clones make up about 0.81%. Sequenced material: peripheral blood, taken from a patient treated with photon-based radiotherapy. These TCRs come from a woman aged 45-60 years with cholangiocarcinoma.

The chain employs TRBV30 and TRBJ2-1; TRBD2 aligns across 8 bases. The germline V gene encodes CDR1 GTSNPN and CDR2 SVGIG (reference sequence). Unmatched junction bases numbered 13, after V lost 5 bases and J lost 4 bases. The CDR3 runs to 16 residues. The CDR3 region is CAWADDGGGTYNEQFF. The CDR3 bases are TGTGCCTGGGCAGACGATGGCGGGGGGACTTACAATGAGCAGTTCTTC.

The chain recombines TRBV28 with TRBJ1-2; no clear D gene. Germline V gives CDR1 MDHEN, CDR2 SYDVKM. V lost 5 bases and J 4 bases, leaving 11 bases between the germline ends. This CDR3 has 13 amino acids. The CDR3 region is CASSERGSYGYTF. The CDR3 DNA is TGTGCCAGCAGTGAGCGGGGATCCTATGGCTACACCTTC.

This chain joins TRBV18 and TRBJ2-7; weak D call: TRBD2 (6 bases). Germline loops: CDR1 KGHSH, CDR2 LQKENI. V lost 4 bases and J 8 bases, leaving 18 bases between the germline ends. The CDR3 extends over 14 amino acids. In nucleotides, the CDR3 is TGTGCCAGCTCACGAATACTACTCGGGAGACAGCAGTACTTC. It codes for CASSRILLGRQQYF.

V is TRBV2 and J is TRBJ2-1; 8 bases agree with TRBD1. This CDR3 is built from 15 residues. V shed 3 bases, J shed 2 bases, and the junction held 3 bases outside the gene matches. CDR1 and CDR2 (germline): SNHLY, FYNNEI. The CDR3 here is CASSEGRGPYNEQFF. For the CDR3, the DNA is TGTGCCAGCAGTGAGGGCAGGGGGCCCTACAATGAGCAGTTCTTC.

This chain joins TRBV6-1 and TRBJ1-4; possibly TRBD1 for D (6 bases). The germline V gene encodes CDR1 MNHNS and CDR2 SASEGT. V was cut by 5 bases and J by 1 base, with 8 bases left in between. CDR3 length equals 14 residues. The CDR3: CASSPRGTNEKLFF. The CDR3 DNA reads TGTGCCAGCAGTCCCAGGGGAACTAATGAAAAACTGTTTTTT.

This clone occurred once. The gene calls are TRBV7-8 and TRBJ1-5; D gene unclear. Trimming shortened V by 4 bases and J by 7 bases, and 14 bases separated the two germline ends. Germline CDR1 is SGHVS and CDR2 is FQNEAQ. The CDR3 is 14 amino acids. CDR3 nucleotide sequence: TGTGCCAGCAGCTCCTACCCTACTCCGCAGCCCCAGCATTTT. Amino acid sequence: CASSSYPTPQPQHF.

The J gene is TRBJ2-5, the V gene TRBV13; tentatively, D is TRBD1 or TRBD2 (5 bases each). V was pared by 4 bases and J by 2 bases, with 8 bases between. Germline loops: CDR1 PRHDT, CDR2 FYEKMQ (reference sequence). The CDR3 contains 13 residues. The DNA for the CDR3 is TGTGCCAGCAGCTCCGGGACGCAAGAGACCCAGTACTTC. Protein sequence: CASSSGTQETQYF.

The chain is built from TRBV27 and TRBJ1-2; unclear D gene. Germline assignment: CDR1 MNHEY and CDR2 SMNVEV (reference sequence). Trimming took off 3 bases at V and 3 bases at J, with 8 bases between the two ends. The length of the CDR3 is 13 residues. The CDR3 sequence is CASSLAEHYGYTF. The CDR3 DNA reads TGTGCCAGCAGTTTGGCGGAACACTATGGCTACACCTTC.

V is TRBV6-6 and J is TRBJ1-3; D unclear. The V end lost 0 bases, the J end lost 6 bases, and 6 bases lay between the germline ends. Germline loops: CDR1 MNHNY, CDR2 SVGAGI (reference sequence). There are 13 residues in the CDR3. The DNA of the CDR3 is TGTGCCAGCAGTTACTCGAGGGAAAACACCATATATTTT. Protein product: CASSYSRENTIYF.

The chain joins TRBV15 to TRBJ1-1; 7 positions agree with TRBD1. The germline gives CDR1 LNHNV, CDR2 YYDKDF (reference sequence). The V and J ends lost 5 bases and 0 bases, in that order; junction bases with no gene match: 6. The CDR3 has 15 amino acids. The CDR3 loop is CATSGTTGLNTEAFF. For the CDR3, the DNA is TGTGCCACCAGCGGAACGACAGGGCTGAACACTGAAGCTTTCTTT.

The V call is TRBV9, the J call TRBJ2-3; 7 positions match TRBD2. Trimming removed 4 bases from V and 1 base from J; junction bases left unmatched: 3. This CDR3 contains 14 residues. Germline V CDR1 and CDR2: SGDLS, YYNGEE. The CDR3 sequence is CASSRSGGTDTQYF. CDR3 DNA: TGTGCCAGCAGCCGAAGCGGGGGCACAGATACGCAGTATTTT.

The chain uses TRBV5-6 and TRBJ2-3; no firm D call. The germline V gene has CDR1 SGHDT and CDR2 YYEEEE. V dropped 0 bases and J dropped 4 bases, with 3 bases sitting between them. This CDR3 comprises 12 residues. The CDR3 loop reads CASSLVPDTQYF. The CDR3 DNA follows: TGTGCCAGCAGCTTGGTTCCAGATACGCAGTATTTT. Together with reference TRBV5-6 and TRBJ2-3, the CDR3 gives the full variable domain: DAGVTQSPTHLIKTRGQQVTLRCSPKSGHDTVSWYQQALGQGPQFIFQYYEEEERQRGNFPDRFSGHQFPNYSSELNVNALLLGDSALYLCASSLVPDTQYFGPGTRLTVL.

This chain uses TRBV30 with TRBJ1-2; D is uncertain. CDR1 is GTSNPN and CDR2 is SVGIG in the germline V gene (reference sequence). The V and J ends lost 3 bases and 0 bases respectively, with 11 bases between them. The CDR3 loop spans 14 amino acids. The CDR3 coding sequence is TGTGCCTGGAGGCCTCCGGGATCTAACTATGGCTACACCTTC. It yields the protein CAWRPPGSNYGYTF.

This chain joins TRBV5-4 and TRBJ2-1; D possibly corresponds to TRBD2 (6 bases). CDR1 SGHNT and CDR2 YYREEE come from the germline V gene (reference sequence). The CDR3 has 14 amino acids. Trimming left V 4 bases short and J 8 bases short, with 16 bases between. CDR3 loop: CASSQRGLQHEQFF. CDR3 sequence (DNA): TGTGCCAGCAGCCAGAGGGGACTGCAACATGAGCAGTTCTTC.